The present TCR beta chain was sequenced within a study of shared T cell receptors in the human thymus. CDR1 is SGHTA, CDR2 FQGNSA, per germline. Germline trimming cut 3 bases from V and 7 bases from J; bases unmatched to any gene: 15. The CDR3 sequence is 17 residues long. TCRdb keeps only in-frame clones here, not all; method: immunoSEQ multiplex PCR. The profile covers just under 550,000 clones, with more than 75% appearing a single time and about 0.013% taken by the ten largest. These sequences were also reported in another study, on human thymus T cells. That paper notes: Related research described strongly overlapping thymic repertoires in unrelated people.

The sample taken for sequencing was thymocytes. The receptor was derived from a boy younger than two with a congenital heart defect. The genes are TRBV7-2 and TRBJ2-7; 10 bases match TRBD1. The CDR3 reads CASSLKTQDRGIWEQYF. The CDR3 DNA reads as TGTGCCAGCAGCTTGAAGACTCAGGACAGGGGGATCTGGGAGCAGTACTTC.